The clone carrying this T cell receptor (beta chain) was counted at least ten times. Its antigen is undetermined. This entry is derived from a study of molecular identifiers for immune sequencing clone quantification. Findings and limits, study-wide: In naive cells, under 1% of molecules belonged to clones above 20 RNA copies, against over 99% in effector cells. Sizes of highly expanded clones could be underestimated through identical TCRs sharing a barcode.

Each library that profiled naive CD8 cells came from approximately 20,000 to 1,000,000 sorted cells with 10%, 30% or 50% RNA. TCRdb fed the PCR reads into MiXCR, producing one record per CDR3 protein. The sample holds about 640,000 distinct CDR3 sequences, roughly 21% seen once. The sequencing input was naive CD8+ T cells from blood, with Jurkat cell RNA spiked in. The subset denotes: FACS-sorted CD8+CD4-CCR7+CD45RA+ naive T cells. The TCR was taken from a human donor in good health. Some libraries in this study had Jurkat cell RNA spiked in.

This chain's CDR3 is CASSQGGTLAYNEQFF. The CDR3 nucleotides are TGTGCCAGCAGCCAAGGTGGGACCCTAGCCTACAATGAGCAGTTCTTC. The rearrangement uses TRBV3-1 and TRBJ2-1; D tentatively reads TRBD1 or TRBD2 (5 bases each). The CDR3 sequence is 16 residues long. The V gene lost 1 base and the J gene lost 2 bases, with 12 bases spanning the gap. Per germline, CDR1 LGHDT and CDR2 YNNKEL (reference sequence).